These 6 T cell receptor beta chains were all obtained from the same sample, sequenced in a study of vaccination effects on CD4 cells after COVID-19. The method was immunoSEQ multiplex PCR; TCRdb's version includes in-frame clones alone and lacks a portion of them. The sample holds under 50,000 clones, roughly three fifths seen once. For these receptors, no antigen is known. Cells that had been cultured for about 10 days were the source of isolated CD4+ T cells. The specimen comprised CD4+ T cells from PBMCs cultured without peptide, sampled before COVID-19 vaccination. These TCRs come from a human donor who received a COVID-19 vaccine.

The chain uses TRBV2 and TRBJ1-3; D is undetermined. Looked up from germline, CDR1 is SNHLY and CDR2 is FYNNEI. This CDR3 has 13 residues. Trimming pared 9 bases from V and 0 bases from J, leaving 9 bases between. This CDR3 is CASEQSSGNTIYF. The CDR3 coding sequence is TGTGCCAGTGAACAGAGCTCTGGAAACACCATATATTTT.

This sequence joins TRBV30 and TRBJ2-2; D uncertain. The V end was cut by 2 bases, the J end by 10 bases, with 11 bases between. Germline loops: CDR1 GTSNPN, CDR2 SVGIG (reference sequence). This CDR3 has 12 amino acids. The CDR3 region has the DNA TGTGCCTGGAGTAGTTTGGGGTTGGAGCTGTTTTTT. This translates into CAWSSLGLELFF. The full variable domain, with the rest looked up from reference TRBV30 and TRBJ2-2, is SQTIHQWPATLVQPVGSPLSLECTVEGTSNPNLYWYRQAAGRGLQLLFYSVGIGQISSEVPQNLSASRPQDRQFILSSKKLLLSDSGFYLCAWSSLGLELFFGEGSRLTVL.

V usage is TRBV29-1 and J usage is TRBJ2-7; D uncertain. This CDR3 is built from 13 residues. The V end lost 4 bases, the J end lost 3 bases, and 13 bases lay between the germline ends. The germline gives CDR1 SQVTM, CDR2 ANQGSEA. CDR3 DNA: TGCAGCGTTGGTGTCCGGGTTAGCTACGAGCAGTACTTC. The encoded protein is CSVGVRVSYEQYF.

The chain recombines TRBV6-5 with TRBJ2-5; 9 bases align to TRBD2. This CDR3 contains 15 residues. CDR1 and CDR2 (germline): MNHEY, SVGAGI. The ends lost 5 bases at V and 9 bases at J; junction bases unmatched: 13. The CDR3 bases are TGTGCCAGCAGTCCGGGGGCGGGAGGGTCCATGTCCCAGTACTTC. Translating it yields CASSPGAGGSMSQYF.

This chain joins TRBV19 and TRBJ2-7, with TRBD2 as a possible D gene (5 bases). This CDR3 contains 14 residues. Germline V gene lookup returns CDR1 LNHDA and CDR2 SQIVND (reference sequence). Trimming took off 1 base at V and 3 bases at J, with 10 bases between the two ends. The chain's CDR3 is CASSIGLSNYEQYF. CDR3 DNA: TGTGCCAGTAGTATAGGACTATCTAACTACGAGCAGTACTTC.

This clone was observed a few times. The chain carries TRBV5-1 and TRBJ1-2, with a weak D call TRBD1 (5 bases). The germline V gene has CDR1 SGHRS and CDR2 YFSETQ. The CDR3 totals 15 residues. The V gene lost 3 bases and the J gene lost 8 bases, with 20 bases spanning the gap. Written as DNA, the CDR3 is TGCGCCAGCAGCTACTCACCCGGGACGGGATGGGGCTACACCTTC. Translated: CASSYSPGTGWGYTF.